The clone carrying this T cell receptor beta chain has only a few counts. Its specificity is not known. This specimen belongs to a study of blood T cells in healthy people across ages. Germline CDR1 MDHEN, CDR2 SYDVKM. This CDR3 comprises 15 residues. V lost 5 bases, J lost 0 bases, and 6 bases stayed unmatched. A second PCR, run for 7 to 11 cycles, used a sample-barcoded 5' primer plus a J-beta primer mix. The authors tagged each cDNA molecule using a template-switch adaptor with 12 random nucleotides. Every sample produced at least 2.5 million CDR3-containing paired-end reads. In TCRdb, the 5' RACE reads were re-called with MiXCR into one record per CDR3 protein. The data contain 890,000 or so distinct CDR3 sequences, less than 80% of them singletons. General study points: Among long-lived donors, naive CD4+ cells were more numerous and diversity higher than in aged donors. Estimates drawn from one million T cells were deemed to understate diversity.

V gene TRBV28 combines with J gene TRBJ1-2; 7 positions agree with TRBD1. Sequencing used blood. The TCR originated in a man aged 25-45 years in good health. The CDR3 here is CASSESGTANYGYTF. The CDR3 nucleotides read TGTGCCAGCAGTGAGTCCGGGACAGCTAACTATGGCTACACCTTC.